This record concerns one T cell receptor beta chain sequence. Compared with germline, one end of the junction differs, possibly owing to a read error. PCR amplification relied on 60 Vbeta primers (plus 13 Jbeta primers). Clones were sequenced by immunoSEQ multiplex PCR, and TCRdb holds only the in-frame ones, with some missing. The sample carries some 150,000 clones, roughly four fifths recorded once. The sample comes from a study of cytomegalovirus exposure and HLA in healthy donors. CDR1 is SSHAT, CDR2 FNYEAQ, per germline (reference sequence). This CDR3 spans 14 amino acids. The sequenced sample consisted of PBMCs. The chain couples TRBV7-7 to TRBJ2-5, with D possibly TRBD2 on 6 matching bases. The origin of this receptor is a woman aged 45-59 years in good health and CMV-seronegative. For the CDR3, the DNA is TGTGCTAGCAGCCCCCTGGGGGGCCAAGAGACCCAGTACTTC. Amino acids: CASSPLGGQETQYF.